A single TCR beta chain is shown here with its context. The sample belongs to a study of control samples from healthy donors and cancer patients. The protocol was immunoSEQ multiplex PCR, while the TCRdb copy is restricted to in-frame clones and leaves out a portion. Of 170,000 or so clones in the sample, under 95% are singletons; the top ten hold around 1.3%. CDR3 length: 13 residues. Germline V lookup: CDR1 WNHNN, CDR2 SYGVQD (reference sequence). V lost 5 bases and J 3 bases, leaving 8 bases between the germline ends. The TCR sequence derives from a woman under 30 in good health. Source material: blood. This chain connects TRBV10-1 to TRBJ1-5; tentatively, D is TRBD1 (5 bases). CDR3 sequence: CASSYRINQPQHF. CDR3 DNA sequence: TGCGCCAGCAGTTACAGGATCAATCAGCCCCAGCATTTT.